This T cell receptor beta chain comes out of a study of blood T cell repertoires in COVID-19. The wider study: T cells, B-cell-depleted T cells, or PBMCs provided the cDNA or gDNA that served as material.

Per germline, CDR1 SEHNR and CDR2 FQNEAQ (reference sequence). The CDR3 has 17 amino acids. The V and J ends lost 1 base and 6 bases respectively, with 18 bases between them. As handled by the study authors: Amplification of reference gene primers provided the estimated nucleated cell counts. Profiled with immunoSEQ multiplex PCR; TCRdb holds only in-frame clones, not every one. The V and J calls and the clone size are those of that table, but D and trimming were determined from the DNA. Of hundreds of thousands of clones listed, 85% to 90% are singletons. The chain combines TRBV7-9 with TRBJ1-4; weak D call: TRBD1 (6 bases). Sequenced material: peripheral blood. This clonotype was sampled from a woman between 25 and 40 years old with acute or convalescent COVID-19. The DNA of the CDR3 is TGTGCCAGCAGCTTAGTCACCGGACAGTTTTCCGATGAAAAACTGTTTTTT. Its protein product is CASSLVTGQFSDEKLFF.